The subject of this entry is one TCR beta chain. The CDR3 totals 14 residues. The germline V and J ends were trimmed by 2 bases and 3 bases, with 11 bases remaining between them. CDR1 is SGHKS, CDR2 YYEKEE, per germline (reference sequence). The data were obtained in a study of shared T cell receptors in the human thymus. Profiling relied on immunoSEQ multiplex PCR, and the TCRdb table lists in-frame clones only, not all of them. The data contain some 700,000 clones, roughly 88% of them seen just once; the ten biggest clones take up 0.008% to 0.011%. The same sample was also studied in work on human thymus T cells. From that paper: Healthy Finnish infants having corrective surgery for congenital heart defects served as donors.

The sequenced sample was thymocytes. This sequence was found in a girl under three years old with a congenital heart defect. The V and J genes are TRBV5-5 and TRBJ1-2; D perhaps matches TRBD1 (5 bases). As DNA, the CDR3 is TGTGCCAGCAGCTTTGGGGTAGGGGACTATGGCTACACCTTC. This gives the protein CASSFGVGDYGYTF.